A single TCR beta chain is shown here with its context. The antigen is undetermined. The protocol was immunoSEQ multiplex PCR, while the TCRdb copy is restricted to in-frame clones and leaves out a portion. The sample contains about 140,000 clones, under 95% of which appear only once. CDR3 length: 14 residues. Trimming left V 4 bases short and J 1 base short, with 10 bases between. Germline CDR1 MNHEY, CDR2 SVGAGI. This specimen comes from a study of T cell responses to AZD1222 COVID-19 vaccine. Study-level findings and limits: Repertoire samples came only from after the peak T cell response.

This TCR was recovered from an adult in good health. The chain recombines TRBV6-5 with TRBJ1-1; D uncertain. This sample comprised peripheral blood, obtained on day 0 of AZD1222 vaccination. The CDR3 sequence is CASSWADSNTEAFF. CDR3 DNA: TGTGCCAGCAGTTGGGCAGATTCGAACACTGAAGCTTTCTTT.